A single T cell receptor (beta chain) is shown here with its context. This clone was counted only a few times. The antigen it recognizes is unknown. No base-level quality is on record; no much larger clone is a single base apart. Participants in the prospective study were aged roughly 18 to 90 years, lived in some 24 United States geographic areas, and enrolled through a virtual design. Cohort assignment in the prospective study relied on participant-reported clinical history from a screening survey and a study questionnaire. For ImmuneRACE Cohort 3, a participant was defined as recovered based on two consecutive negative NP/OP PCR tests, clearance by a healthcare professional, or resolution of symptoms. Each participant in the prospective study had whole blood, serum and a nasopharyngeal or oropharyngeal swab collected by mobile phlebotomists. Over an approximately two-month period, participants in the prospective study had the option of providing additional blood draws and questionnaires. Prospective study blood samples were shipped either frozen or at room temperature before DNA extraction.

This entry is derived from a study of blood T cell repertoires in COVID-19 (dated by TCRdb to 2020 to 2022). General notes on the study: Samples covering the acute and convalescent phases of COVID-19 were provided by collaborators in the United States, Italy and Spain. The sample metadata nearly always contained a de-identified subject ID, COVID-19 status, age in years and sex. Where available, HLA class I and class II types were obtained from metadata supplied by the sample provider rather than from assay-based typing. The dataset comprised deeply sampled blood TCRbeta repertoires from subjects exposed to, actively infected with, or recovered from COVID-19. Samples came from the ongoing ImmuneRACE study (first 160 participants) plus 1,254 subjects from 6 global collaborators. The repertoires were made available in a free public database intended to serve as a resource for research on the immune response to SARS-CoV-2. The prospective study material was composed of cDNA or gDNA derived from T cells, B-cell-depleted T cells, or PBMCs. The full study reports these points: The amount of clinical and demographic metadata varied by source and participant and was provided uncurated.

The immunoSEQ Assay, a bias-controlled multiplex PCR, was used to amplify TCRbeta CDR3 regions from genomic DNA. The authors' analysis ran thus. Within the assay, amplification of reference gene primers was used to estimate how many nucleated cells each sample contained. To quantify the absolute abundance of each unique TCRbeta CDR3 rearrangement, sequence reads were collapsed and filtered. For each sample, productive Simpson clonality was calculated by taking the square root of Simpson's diversity index across productive rearrangements. TCRdb obtained this table from immuneACCESS and retained in-frame rearrangements with V and J assigned. These tables miss some clones; where compared with another copy, unresolved V genes account for less than half of the shortfall, and the remainder is unexplained. V, J and clone size are those of that table, while D and trimming were read from the DNA. Across this sample there are 150,000 to 200,000 clones, with around 80% seen only once. Nearly 8% of the sample rests with the top ten.

Compared with germline, V lacks 7 bases and J lacks 8 bases; bases without a gene match: 15. The CDR3 measures 16 amino acids from cysteine to phenylalanine. This entry keeps only the CDR3 DNA: 48 bases, framed from base 1. CDR1 DFQATT and CDR2 SNEGSKA are derived from the germline V gene (reference sequence). The TCR was taken from a woman in her forties or fifties who had recovered from COVID-19. The sequence joins TRBV20-1 to TRBJ2-1, with TRBD2 identical over 12 junction bases. The material sequenced was PBMCs or T cells enriched from blood (not recorded which). The CDR3 protein is CSGSAPSGRAVYEQFF. The bases read TGCAGTGGTAGTGCCCCTAGCGGGAGGGCCGTCTATGAGCAGTTCTTC.